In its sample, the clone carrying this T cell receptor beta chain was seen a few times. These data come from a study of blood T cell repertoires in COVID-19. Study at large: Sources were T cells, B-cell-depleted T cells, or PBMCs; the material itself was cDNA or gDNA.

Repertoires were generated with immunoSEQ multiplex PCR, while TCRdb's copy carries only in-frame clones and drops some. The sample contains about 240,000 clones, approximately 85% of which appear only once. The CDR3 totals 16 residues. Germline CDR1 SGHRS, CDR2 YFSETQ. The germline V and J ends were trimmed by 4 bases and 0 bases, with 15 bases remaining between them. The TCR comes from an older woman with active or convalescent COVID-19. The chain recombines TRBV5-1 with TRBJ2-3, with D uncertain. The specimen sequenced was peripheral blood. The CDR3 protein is CASSLYRDSSTDTQYF. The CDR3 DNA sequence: TGCGCCAGCAGCCTCTACCGAGACTCTAGCACAGATACGCAGTATTTT.